One sample yielded the 17 T cell receptor beta chains listed below, sequenced in a study of T-cell reconstitution after alpha-beta-depleted transplantation in children. Unique molecular identifiers were used in preparing the TCRbeta library. MiXCR, run by TCRdb on the PCR reads, gives a single entry per CDR3 protein. The sample records roughly 490,000 distinct CDR3 sequences, approximately 10% being singletons. Sequencing used PBMCs, mostly from graft donor cells, obtained 180 days after TCRalphabeta/CD19-depleted stem cell transplant. The receptors stem from a female patient under 10 years old who had a stem cell transplant for aplastic anemia, so the T cells may come from the graft donor.

The J gene is TRBJ2-3, the V gene TRBV28, with 16 bases lining up with TRBD2. The CDR3 is made up of 18 amino acids. The germline V gene encodes CDR1 MDHEN and CDR2 SYDVKM. V lost 8 bases to trimming and J lost 0 bases; unmatched junction nucleotides: 8. The CDR3 loop is CASGPGTSGRASTDTQYF. For the CDR3, the DNA is TGTGCCAGCGGCCCCGGGACTAGCGGGAGGGCTAGCACAGATACGCAGTATTTT.

The rearrangement joins TRBV28 to TRBJ2-7; 9 positions agree with TRBD2. This CDR3 contains 17 residues. Trimming removed 3 bases from V and 5 bases from J; junction bases left unmatched: 14. Germline CDR1 and CDR2: MDHEN and SYDVKM. The CDR3 sequence: CASSFRTSGLALDEQYF. The CDR3 nucleotides read TGTGCCAGCAGTTTTCGAACTAGCGGGTTGGCCCTGGACGAGCAGTACTTC.

The chain combines TRBV18 with TRBJ2-7, with 10 nucleotides matching TRBD2. The junction had 4 bases not matched to a gene; V was cut back by 11 bases and J by 0 bases. Germline V gives CDR1 KGHSH, CDR2 LQKENI. There are 13 residues in the CDR3. DNA of the CDR3: TGTGCCTGGTGGACTAGCGGCTCCTACGAGCAGTACGTC. Translating it yields CAWWTSGSYEQYV.

This clonotype was recorded a few times. V and J are TRBV15 and TRBJ2-5, with D tentatively TRBD2 (5 bases). This CDR3 region has 12 residues. Trimming pared 0 bases from V and 7 bases from J, leaving 6 bases between. CDR1 is LNHNV and CDR2 is YYDKDF in the germline V gene (reference sequence). CDR3 sequence: CATSRDRGTQYF. Written as DNA, the CDR3 is TGTGCCACCAGCAGAGATCGGGGGACCCAGTACTTC.

This clonotype came up a few times. V is TRBV5-5 and J is TRBJ2-7; the D gene is possibly TRBD2 (5 bases). This CDR3 has 15 residues. Germline V lookup: CDR1 SGHKS, CDR2 YYEKEE (reference sequence). Trimming took 2 bases from V and 3 from J, leaving 15 bases between them. This CDR3 is CASSFGLRGDYEQYF. DNA for the CDR3: TGTGCCAGCAGCTTCGGACTCCGTGGCGACTACGAGCAGTACTTC.

The V gene is TRBV15, the J gene TRBJ2-7; possible D gene TRBD2, 5 bases. This CDR3 has 11 residues. Germline loops: CDR1 LNHNV, CDR2 YYDKDF (reference sequence). V lost 11 bases and J 7 bases, leaving 15 bases between the germline ends. Here the CDR3 DNA reads TGTGCCCCGGGCGGGTGGGGTGAGCAGTACTTC. Amino acids: CAPGGWGEQYF.

The V call is TRBV20-1, the J call TRBJ1-2; D gene ambiguous. Looked up from germline, CDR1 is DFQATT and CDR2 is SNEGSKA (reference sequence). Trimming pared 0 bases from V and 7 bases from J, leaving 9 bases between. This CDR3 is built from 12 residues. CDR3 sequence: CSARDIGFGYTF. Here the CDR3 DNA reads TGCAGTGCTAGAGACATCGGGTTTGGCTACACCTTC.

This clonotype was counted many times. This rearrangement joins TRBV4-3 to TRBJ2-1; the D is unclear. The CDR3 runs to 15 residues. V was cut by 1 base and J by 9 bases, with 16 bases left in between. Per the germline V gene, CDR1 is LGHNA and CDR2 is YSLEER. CDR3 sequence (DNA): TGCGCCAGCAGCCAAGGAACAGCAACCGGTAGTGAGCAGTTCTTC. This gives the protein CASSQGTATGSEQFF.

Ten or more counts support this clonotype. The chain couples TRBV6-5 to TRBJ2-3; 12 positions match TRBD1. The germline V gene encodes CDR1 MNHEY and CDR2 SVGAGI. The CDR3 is 17 residues long. V gave up 0 bases and J gave up 1 base; unmatched junction bases: 2. CDR3 amino acids: CASSYSGTGGGTDTQYF. The CDR3 DNA is TGTGCCAGCAGTTACTCAGGGACAGGGGGCGGCACAGATACGCAGTATTTT.

This clonotype showed up just a few times. The V call is TRBV28, the J call TRBJ2-7; 9 bases agree with TRBD2. V lost 6 bases, J lost 3 bases, and 12 bases stayed unmatched. This CDR3 has 16 residues. CDR1 MDHEN and CDR2 SYDVKM come from the germline V gene. CDR3 protein: CASSALRTSVLYEQYF. CDR3 DNA sequence: TGTGCCAGCAGCGCCCTACGGACTAGCGTCCTCTACGAGCAGTACTTC.

This clonotype was picked up a small number of times. This chain uses TRBV20-1 with TRBJ1-1; 7 nucleotides line up with TRBD1. The trim removed 5 bases at V and 6 bases at J, leaving 9 bases unmatched. The CDR3 has 13 amino acids. Germline V gives CDR1 DFQATT, CDR2 SNEGSKA (reference sequence). The CDR3 here is CSAGTGVGAEAFF. As DNA, the CDR3 is TGCAGTGCTGGAACAGGGGTTGGGGCTGAAGCTTTCTTT.

Only a few counts were recorded for this clonotype. The rearrangement links TRBV18 to TRBJ2-3, with a tentative D call TRBD1 (6 bases). Germline CDR1 KGHSH, CDR2 LQKENI. V lost 2 bases and J 2 bases, leaving 14 bases between the germline ends. The CDR3 totals 16 residues. CDR3 loop: CASSPGIQGNTDTQYF. DNA of the CDR3: TGTGCCAGCTCACCAGGGATCCAGGGGAACACAGATACGCAGTATTTT.

The chain links TRBV5-1 to TRBJ2-1, with 8 bases fitting TRBD1. The trim removed 3 bases at V and 8 bases at J, leaving 16 bases unmatched. The germline V gene encodes CDR1 SGHRS and CDR2 YFSETQ. This CDR3 spans 17 amino acids. The CDR3: CASSSVTGANVFDEQFF. CDR3 nucleotide sequence: TGCGCCAGCAGCTCAGTGACAGGGGCAAATGTCTTTGATGAGCAGTTCTTC.

CDR3 nucleotides: TGTGCCACCAGCAGAGATTATGCGGGGCGCGGCTACAATGAGCAGTTCTTC. Protein: CATSRDYAGRGYNEQFF. The V gene is TRBV15, the J gene TRBJ2-1; tentatively, D is TRBD2 (6 bases). Germline V CDR1 and CDR2: LNHNV, YYDKDF (reference sequence). Trimming removed 0 bases from V and 3 bases from J, with 15 bases in between. This CDR3 has 17 residues.

The chain employs TRBV29-1 and TRBJ1-2; the match to TRBD1 covers 10 bases. The trim removed 5 bases at V and 7 bases at J, leaving 4 bases unmatched. CDR1 is SQVTM, CDR2 ANQGSEA, per germline. There are 12 residues in the CDR3. CDR3 nucleotide sequence: TGCAGCGTTCCCGGGACAGGGGCTGGCTACACCTTC. This gives the protein CSVPGTGAGYTF.

The V and J genes are TRBV28 and TRBJ1-1; no definite D call. Trimming left V 1 base short and J 4 bases short, with 10 bases between. The CDR3 consists of 14 residues. CDR1 and CDR2 from the germline V gene are MDHEN and SYDVKM. The CDR3 DNA is TGTGCCAGCAGTTTATACCCAGGAAGCACTGAAGCTTTCTTT. It codes for CASSLYPGSTEAFF.

The rearrangement links TRBV6-2 or TRBV6-3 to TRBJ2-1; no definite D call. V dropped 0 bases and J dropped 0 bases, with 15 bases sitting between them. The CDR3 contains 18 residues. Looked up from germline, CDR1 is MNHEY and CDR2 is SVGEGT. The DNA for the CDR3 is TGTGCCAGCAGTTACTCGAAGTTGGGCCTATTCTCCTACAATGAGCAGTTCTTC. It yields the protein CASSYSKLGLFSYNEQFF.